This TCR beta chain originates from a study of a mutant IDH1 vaccine in newly diagnosed glioma. Across the whole study: Treated patients had a mean age of roughly 44 years and a sex split that was roughly 60% male and roughly 38% female. Every participant had undergone radiotherapy, temozolomide, or both before, and most underwent both.

Trimming left V 3 bases short and J 3 bases short, with 3 bases between. CDR1 and CDR2 from the germline V gene are WSHSY and SAAADI. This CDR3 is 12 amino acids long. Specified time point: week 11, during vaccination. It was 300 ug of mutant IDH1 20-mer peptide that made up each vaccine dose, given with topical imiquimod. Each donor presented with a new WHO grade 3 or 4 astrocytoma that tested IDH1-mutant and showed ATRX loss. Clones were sequenced by immunoSEQ multiplex PCR, and TCRdb holds only the in-frame ones, with some missing. The sample has over 95,000 clones; roughly 88% are singletons. This clone was counted between two and nine times. Its target is not known.

The receptor was isolated from a woman aged 45-60 years with glioma. The chain joins TRBV10-2 to TRBJ1-5, with unresolved D. The sample was PBMCs, taken from a glioma patient whose treatment included an IDH1 peptide vaccine. For the CDR3, the DNA is TGCGCCAGCAGTGACACCAATCAGCCCCAGCATTTT. It is translated as CASSDTNQPQHF.